Given below is one TCR beta chain in context. The authors' processing: Reference gene primer amplification yielded estimated nucleated cell counts. Libraries were prepared by immunoSEQ multiplex PCR; TCRdb keeps only in-frame clonotypes and omits some of them. From that table come the V and J calls and clone size; the DNA was used to work out D and trimming. The table lists approximately 210,000 clones, 84% of them singletons, with just under 20% in the top ten. The entry originates in a study of blood T cell repertoires in COVID-19. In the study overall: Samples came from the United States, Italy and Spain, spanning acute and convalescent COVID-19. T cells, B-cell-depleted T cells, or PBMCs supplied cDNA or gDNA.

Trimming at V came to 2 bases and at J to 6 bases, leaving 3 bases not matched to a gene. The CDR3 is 14 amino acids. Germline V gene data show CDR1 as KGHSH and CDR2 as LQKENI. This TCR was sampled from a man aged 25-45 years with active or convalescent COVID-19. Sequencing was done on a sample of peripheral blood. This chain joins TRBV18 and TRBJ2-4, with TRBD1 matching 8 bases. This chain's CDR3 is CASSPEQGVNIQYF. CDR3 sequence (DNA): TGTGCCAGCTCACCAGAACAGGGGGTAAACATTCAGTACTTC.